This T cell receptor beta chain was recorded in a study of T cell responses to AZD1222 COVID-19 vaccine. Findings and limits, study-wide: Clonal diversity was possibly underestimated, and the donors were mostly white British, with more females. At 160-218 and 743-854, vaccine-associated CD4 TCRs were dominant, and they spanned spike. Spike-specific TCR depth and breadth grew after two AZD1222 doses. Sampled repertoires all dated from after the peak T cell response.

The data were produced by immunoSEQ multiplex PCR, yet TCRdb's version contains in-frame clones alone and is incomplete. The sample holds 160,000 or so clones; approximately 90% are singletons and the top ten take 4% to 4.5%. CDR1 and CDR2 (germline): LNHDA, SQIVND (reference sequence). V was cut by 3 bases and J by 4 bases, with 27 bases left in between. This CDR3 contains 19 residues. As concerns this clone: Its antigen remains unknown.

Specimen: peripheral blood, collected 28 days after the second dose of the MenACWY control vaccine. The sequence came from an adult who received the MenACWY meningococcal vaccine as a control. The V gene is TRBV19, the J gene TRBJ1-2; D gene ambiguous. In DNA, the CDR3 is TGTGCCAGTAGTATTTTGTCCGGAGGGAAATCTGTAACCCGCTATGGCTACACCTTC. It codes for CASSILSGGKSVTRYGYTF.